This T cell receptor beta chain was observed in a study of blood T cells in healthy people across ages. Points from the study as a whole: There was no known CMV status for donors, so expanded clonotype changes were possibly confounded. One million T cells yielded diversity estimates that were considered underestimates.

Per sample, at least 6 micrograms of total RNA were extracted. Trimming removed 0 bases from V and 5 bases from J; junction bases left unmatched: 14. The CDR3 is 17 amino acids. The germline V gene encodes CDR1 SGHRS and CDR2 YFSETQ. The second PCR ran about 6 to 11 cycles with a sample-barcoded 5' primer and J-beta primers. Using its own MiXCR run on the 5' RACE reads, TCRdb lists one record per CDR3 protein. The profile covers around 1.1 million distinct CDR3 sequences, with around two fifths appearing a single time and about an eighth taken by the ten largest. To note about this clonotype: Its antigen is still unknown.

What was sequenced was blood. The chain uses TRBV5-1 and TRBJ2-7, with 7 bases that match TRBD1. The source is a man between 18 and 29 years old in good health. In nucleotides, the CDR3 is TGCGCCAGCAGCTTGGCCAAGCAAGCCGGGACAGTGAACGAGCAGTACTTC. This codes for CASSLAKQAGTVNEQYF. Together with reference TRBV5-1 and TRBJ2-7, the CDR3 gives the full variable domain: KAGVTQTPRYLIKTRGQQVTLSCSPISGHRSVSWYQQTPGQGLQFLFEYFSETQRNKGNFPGRFSGRQFSNSRSEMNVSTLELGDSALYLCASSLAKQAGTVNEQYFGPGTRLTVT.